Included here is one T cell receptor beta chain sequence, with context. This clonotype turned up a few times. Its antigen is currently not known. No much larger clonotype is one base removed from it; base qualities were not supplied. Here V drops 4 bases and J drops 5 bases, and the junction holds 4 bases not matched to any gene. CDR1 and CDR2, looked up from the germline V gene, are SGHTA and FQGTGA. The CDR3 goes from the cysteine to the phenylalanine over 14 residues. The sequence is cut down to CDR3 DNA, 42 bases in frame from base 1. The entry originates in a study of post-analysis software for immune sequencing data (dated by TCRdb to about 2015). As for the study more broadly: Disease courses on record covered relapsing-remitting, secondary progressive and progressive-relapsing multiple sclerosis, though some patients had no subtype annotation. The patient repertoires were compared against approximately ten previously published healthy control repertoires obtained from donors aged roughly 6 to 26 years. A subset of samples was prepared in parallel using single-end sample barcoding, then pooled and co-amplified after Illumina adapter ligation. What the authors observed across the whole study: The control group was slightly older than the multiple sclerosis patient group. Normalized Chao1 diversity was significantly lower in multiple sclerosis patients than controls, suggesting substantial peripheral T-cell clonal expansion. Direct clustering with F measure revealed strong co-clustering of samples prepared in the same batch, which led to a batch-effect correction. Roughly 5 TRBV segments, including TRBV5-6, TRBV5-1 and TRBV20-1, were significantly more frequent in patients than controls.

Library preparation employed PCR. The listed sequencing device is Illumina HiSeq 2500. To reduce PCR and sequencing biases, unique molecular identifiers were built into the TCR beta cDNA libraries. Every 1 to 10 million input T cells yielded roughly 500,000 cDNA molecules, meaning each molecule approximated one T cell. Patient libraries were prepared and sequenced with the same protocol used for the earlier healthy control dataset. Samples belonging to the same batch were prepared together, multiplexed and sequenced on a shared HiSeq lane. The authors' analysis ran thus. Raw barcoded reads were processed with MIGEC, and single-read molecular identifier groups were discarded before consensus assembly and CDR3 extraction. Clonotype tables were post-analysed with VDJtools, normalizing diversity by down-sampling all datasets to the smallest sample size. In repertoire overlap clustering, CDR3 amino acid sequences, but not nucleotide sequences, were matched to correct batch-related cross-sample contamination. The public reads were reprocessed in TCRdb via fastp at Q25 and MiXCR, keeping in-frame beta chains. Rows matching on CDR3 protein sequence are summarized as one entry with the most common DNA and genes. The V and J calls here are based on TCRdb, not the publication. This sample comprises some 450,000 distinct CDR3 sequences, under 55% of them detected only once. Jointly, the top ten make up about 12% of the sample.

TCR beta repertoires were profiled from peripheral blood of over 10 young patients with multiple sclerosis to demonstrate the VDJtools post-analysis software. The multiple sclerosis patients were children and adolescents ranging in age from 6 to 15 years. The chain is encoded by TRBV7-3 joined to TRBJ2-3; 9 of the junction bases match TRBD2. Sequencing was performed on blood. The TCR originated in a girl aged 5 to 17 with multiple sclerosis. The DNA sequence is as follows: TGTGCCAGCAGCTCCCTGACTAGCGGAGATACGCAGTATTTT. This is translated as CASSSLTSGDTQYF.